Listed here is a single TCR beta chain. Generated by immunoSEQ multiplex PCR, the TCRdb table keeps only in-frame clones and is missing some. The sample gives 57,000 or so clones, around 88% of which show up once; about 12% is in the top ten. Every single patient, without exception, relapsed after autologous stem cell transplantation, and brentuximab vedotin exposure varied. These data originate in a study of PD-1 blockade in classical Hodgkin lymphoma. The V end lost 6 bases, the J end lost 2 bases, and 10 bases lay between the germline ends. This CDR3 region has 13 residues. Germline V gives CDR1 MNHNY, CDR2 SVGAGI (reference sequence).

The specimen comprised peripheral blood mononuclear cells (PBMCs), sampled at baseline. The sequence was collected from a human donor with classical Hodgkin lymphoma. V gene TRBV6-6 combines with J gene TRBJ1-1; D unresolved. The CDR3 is CASRYGANTEAFF. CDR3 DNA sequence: TGTGCCAGCAGATACGGAGCCAACACTGAAGCTTTCTTT.